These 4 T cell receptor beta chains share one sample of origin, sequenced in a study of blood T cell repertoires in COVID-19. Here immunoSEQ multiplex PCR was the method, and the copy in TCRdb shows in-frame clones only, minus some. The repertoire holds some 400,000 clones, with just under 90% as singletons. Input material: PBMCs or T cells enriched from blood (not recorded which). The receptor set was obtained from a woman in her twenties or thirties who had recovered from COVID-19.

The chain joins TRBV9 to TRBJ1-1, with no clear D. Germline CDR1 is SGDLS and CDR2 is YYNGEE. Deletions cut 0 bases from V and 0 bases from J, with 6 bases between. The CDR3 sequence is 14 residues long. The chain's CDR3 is CASSVGPVNTEAFF. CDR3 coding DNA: TGTGCCAGCAGCGTAGGGCCCGTGAACACTGAAGCTTTCTTT.

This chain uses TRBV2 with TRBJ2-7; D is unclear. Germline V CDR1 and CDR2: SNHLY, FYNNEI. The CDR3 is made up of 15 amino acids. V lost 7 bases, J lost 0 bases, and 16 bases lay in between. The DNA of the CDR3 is TGTGCCAGCACGGGTAGACTCCAATTCTCCTACGAGCAGTACTTC. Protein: CASTGRLQFSYEQYF.

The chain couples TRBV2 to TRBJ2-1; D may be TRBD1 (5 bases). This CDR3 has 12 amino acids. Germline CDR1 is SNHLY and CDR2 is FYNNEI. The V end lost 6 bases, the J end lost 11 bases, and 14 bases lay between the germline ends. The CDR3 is CASRKDTRKQFF. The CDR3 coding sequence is TGTGCCAGCAGAAAGGACACCCGCAAGCAGTTCTTC.

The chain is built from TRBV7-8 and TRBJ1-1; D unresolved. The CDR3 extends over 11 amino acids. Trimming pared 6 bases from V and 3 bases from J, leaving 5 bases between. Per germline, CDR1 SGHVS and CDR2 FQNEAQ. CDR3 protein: CASRLYTEAFF. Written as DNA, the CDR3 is TGTGCCAGCAGACTGTACACTGAAGCTTTCTTT.